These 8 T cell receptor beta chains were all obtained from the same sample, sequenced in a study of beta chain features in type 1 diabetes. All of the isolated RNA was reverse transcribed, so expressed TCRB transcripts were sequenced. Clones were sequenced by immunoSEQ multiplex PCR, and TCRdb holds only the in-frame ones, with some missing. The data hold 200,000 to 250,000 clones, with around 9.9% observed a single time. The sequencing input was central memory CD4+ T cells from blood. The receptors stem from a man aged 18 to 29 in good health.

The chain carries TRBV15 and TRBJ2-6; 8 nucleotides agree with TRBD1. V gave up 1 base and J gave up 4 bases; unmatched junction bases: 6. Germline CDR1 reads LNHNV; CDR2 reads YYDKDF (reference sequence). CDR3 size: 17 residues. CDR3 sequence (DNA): TGTGCCACCAGCAGAGGGACAGGGCTGCGGGGGGCCAACGTCCTGACTTTC. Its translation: CATSRGTGLRGANVLTF.

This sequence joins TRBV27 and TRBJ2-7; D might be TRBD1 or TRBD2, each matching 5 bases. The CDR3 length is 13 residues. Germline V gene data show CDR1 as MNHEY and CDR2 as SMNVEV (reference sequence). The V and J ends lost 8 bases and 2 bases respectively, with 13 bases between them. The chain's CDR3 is CASPGAAPYEQYF. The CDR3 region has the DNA TGTGCCAGCCCCGGGGCAGCCCCCTACGAGCAGTACTTC.

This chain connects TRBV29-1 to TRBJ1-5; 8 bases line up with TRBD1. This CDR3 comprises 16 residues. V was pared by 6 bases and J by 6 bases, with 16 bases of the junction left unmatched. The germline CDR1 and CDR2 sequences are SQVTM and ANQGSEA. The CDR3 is CSVQGQGKGPGQPQHF. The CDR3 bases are TGCAGCGTCCAAGGACAGGGTAAGGGTCCCGGTCAGCCCCAGCATTTT.

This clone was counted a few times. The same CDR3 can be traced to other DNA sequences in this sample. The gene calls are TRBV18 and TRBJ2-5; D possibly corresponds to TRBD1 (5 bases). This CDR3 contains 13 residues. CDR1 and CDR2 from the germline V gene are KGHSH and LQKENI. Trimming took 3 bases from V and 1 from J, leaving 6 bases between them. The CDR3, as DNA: TGTGCCAGCTCACCCCAGGGCCAAGAGACCCAGTACTTC. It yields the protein CASSPQGQETQYF.

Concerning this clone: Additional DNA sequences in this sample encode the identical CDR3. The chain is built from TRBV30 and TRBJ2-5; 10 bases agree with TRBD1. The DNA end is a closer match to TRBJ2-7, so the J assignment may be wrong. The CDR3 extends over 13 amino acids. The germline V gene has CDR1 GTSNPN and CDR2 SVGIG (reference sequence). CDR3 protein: CAWSRDRGYEQYF. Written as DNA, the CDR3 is TGTGCCTGGAGTAGGGACAGGGGATACGAGCAGTACTTC.

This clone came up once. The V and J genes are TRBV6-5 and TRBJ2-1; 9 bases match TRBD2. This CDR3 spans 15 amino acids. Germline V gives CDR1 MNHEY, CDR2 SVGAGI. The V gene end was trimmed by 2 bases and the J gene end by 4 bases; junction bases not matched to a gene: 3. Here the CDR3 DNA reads TGTGCCAGCAGTTACCAGCTAGCGGGGTACAATGAGCAGTTCTTC. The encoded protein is CASSYQLAGYNEQFF.

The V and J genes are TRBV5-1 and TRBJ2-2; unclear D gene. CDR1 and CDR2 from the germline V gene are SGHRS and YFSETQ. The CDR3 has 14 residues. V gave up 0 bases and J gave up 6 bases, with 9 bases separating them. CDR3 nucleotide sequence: TGCGCCAGCAGCTTGGCCGTGGGGTCCGGGGAGCTGTTTTTT. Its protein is CASSLAVGSGELFF.

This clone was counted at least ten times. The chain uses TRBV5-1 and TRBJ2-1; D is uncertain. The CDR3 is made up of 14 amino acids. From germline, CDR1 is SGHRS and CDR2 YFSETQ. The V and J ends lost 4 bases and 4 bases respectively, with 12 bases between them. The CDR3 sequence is CASSLMSSYNEQFF. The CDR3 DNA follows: TGCGCCAGCAGCCTCATGTCCTCATACAATGAGCAGTTCTTC.